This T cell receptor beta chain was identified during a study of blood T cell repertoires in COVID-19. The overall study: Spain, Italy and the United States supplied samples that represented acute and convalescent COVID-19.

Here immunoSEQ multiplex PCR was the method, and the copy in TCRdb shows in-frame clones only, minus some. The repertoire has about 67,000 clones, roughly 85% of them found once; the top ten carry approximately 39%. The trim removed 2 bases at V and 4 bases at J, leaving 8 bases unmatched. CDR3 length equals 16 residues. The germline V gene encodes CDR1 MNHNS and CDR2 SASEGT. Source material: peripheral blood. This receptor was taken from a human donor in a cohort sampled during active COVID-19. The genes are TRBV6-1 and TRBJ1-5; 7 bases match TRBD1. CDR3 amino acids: CASSEKGGRGNQPQHF. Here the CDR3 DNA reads TGTGCCAGCAGTGAAAAGGGAGGCAGGGGGAATCAGCCCCAGCATTTT.